This TCR beta chain comes out of a study of blood T cell repertoires in COVID-19 (dated by TCRdb to the early 2020s). A note on the overall study: Samples covering the acute and convalescent phases of COVID-19 were provided by collaborators in the United States, Italy and Spain. The prospective study material was composed of cDNA or gDNA derived from T cells, B-cell-depleted T cells, or PBMCs. The dataset comprised deeply sampled blood TCRbeta repertoires from subjects exposed to, actively infected with, or recovered from COVID-19. The repertoires were made available in a free public database intended to serve as a resource for research on the immune response to SARS-CoV-2. The samples were drawn from the first 160 participants of the ongoing ImmuneRACE study and from 950 to 1,500 subjects provided by 6 global collaborators. Nearly every sample came with metadata listing a de-identified subject ID, COVID-19 status, age in years and sex. Where available, HLA class I and class II types were taken from metadata supplied by the sample provider and were not determined by assay-based typing. Overall study results and their limits: The quantity of clinical and demographic metadata differed by source and by participant and was supplied without curation.

A word on this clone: Its cognate antigen has yet to be identified. Base qualities are missing; no much larger clone stands one base away.

The CDR3 sequence holds 15 residues, the cysteine and phenylalanine included. Kept here is only the CDR3 DNA, which spans 45 bases and is read in frame from base 1. V is cut back by 8 bases and J by 3 bases, with 10 bases in the junction unmatched. The germline V gene sets CDR1 to MDHEN and CDR2 to SYDVKM. The immunoSEQ Assay, a bias-controlled multiplex PCR, was used to amplify TCRbeta CDR3 regions from genomic DNA. Per the original workflow: The number of nucleated cells in each sample was estimated by amplification of reference gene primers within the assay. Sequence reads were collapsed and filtered to measure the absolute abundance of every unique TCRbeta CDR3 rearrangement. For each sample, productive Simpson clonality was calculated as the square root of Simpson's diversity index over productive rearrangements. TCRdb holds this immuneACCESS table with in-frame rearrangements only. Some clones are missing; in checked studies, unresolved V genes explain under half, and the rest has no known cause. V and J calls and clone size are copied from that table; D and trimming were computed from the DNA. Within this sample are 150,000 to 200,000 clones, with more than 65% of them counted one time only. The ten largest account for around 16% of the sample.

Participants in the prospective study were aged roughly 18 to 90 years, lived in about two dozen United States geographic areas, and enrolled through a virtual design. Cohort assignment in the prospective study relied on participant-reported clinical history from a screening survey and a study questionnaire. Mobile phlebotomists in the prospective study collected whole blood, serum and a nasopharyngeal or oropharyngeal swab from every participant. Over an approximately 2-month period, participants in the prospective study had the option of providing additional blood draws and questionnaires. Blood samples from the prospective study were shipped frozen or at room temperature prior to DNA extraction.

Material: PBMCs or T cells enriched from blood (not recorded which). The receptor was derived from a woman aged 45 to 65 with acute COVID-19. The rearranged chain carries TRBV28 and TRBJ1-3, with 7 bases in between that match TRBD1. The nucleotide sequence is TGTGCCAGCCTCCTCCACAGGGGTCGTGGAAACACCATATATTTT. Its protein product is CASLLHRGRGNTIYF. The full variable domain, completed from the reference TRBV28 and TRBJ1-3 proteins outside the CDR3, reads DVKVTQSSRYLVKRTGEKVFLECVQDMDHENMFWYRQDPGLGLRLIYFSYDVKMKEKGDIPEGYSVSREKKERFSLILESASTNQTSMYLCASLLHRGRGNTIYFGEGSWLTVV.